This TCR beta chain was sequenced in a study of T cell changes during pregnancy in multiple sclerosis. Sequencing was performed with immunoSEQ multiplex PCR; in TCRdb, only in-frame clones are kept and a portion is missing. The data contain fewer than 70,000 clones, roughly 92% of them singletons. The J segment lost 7 bases and the V segment lost 9 bases, leaving 6 bases of the junction unmatched. This CDR3 region has 13 residues. CDR1 and CDR2 (germline): SNHLY, FYNNEI. The rearrangement uses TRBV2 and TRBJ1-6; 7 positions agree with TRBD1. The sequence was obtained from a female donor with multiple sclerosis, enrolled in a pregnancy study. The specimen comprised peripheral blood, sampled in the second trimester of pregnancy. CDR3 loop: CARGGTENSPLHF. The CDR3 DNA follows: TGTGCCAGAGGGGGGACAGAAAATTCACCCCTCCACTTT.